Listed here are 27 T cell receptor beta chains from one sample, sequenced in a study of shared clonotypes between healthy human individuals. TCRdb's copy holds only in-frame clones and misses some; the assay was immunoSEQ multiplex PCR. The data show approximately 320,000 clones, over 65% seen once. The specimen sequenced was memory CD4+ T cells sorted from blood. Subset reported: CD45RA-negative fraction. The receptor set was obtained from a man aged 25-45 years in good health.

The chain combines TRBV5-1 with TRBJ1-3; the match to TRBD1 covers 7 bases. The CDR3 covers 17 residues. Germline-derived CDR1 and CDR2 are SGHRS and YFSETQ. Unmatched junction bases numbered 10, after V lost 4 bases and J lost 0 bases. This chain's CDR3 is CASSGGTATFSGNTIYF. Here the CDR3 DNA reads TGCGCCAGCAGCGGCGGGACAGCCACATTCTCTGGAAACACCATATATTTT.

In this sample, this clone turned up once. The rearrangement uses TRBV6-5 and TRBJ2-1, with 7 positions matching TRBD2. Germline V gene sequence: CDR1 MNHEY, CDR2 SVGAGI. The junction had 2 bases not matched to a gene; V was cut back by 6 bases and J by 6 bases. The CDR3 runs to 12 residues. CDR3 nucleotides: TGTGCCAGCAGGCGGGAGACCAATGAGCAGTTCTTC. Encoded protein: CASRRETNEQFF.

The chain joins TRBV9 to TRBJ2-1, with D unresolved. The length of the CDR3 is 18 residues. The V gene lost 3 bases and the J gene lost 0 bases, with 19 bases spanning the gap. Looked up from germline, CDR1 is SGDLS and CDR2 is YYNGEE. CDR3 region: CASSGRFVASSSYNEQFF. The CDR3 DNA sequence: TGTGCCAGCAGCGGCCGTTTTGTCGCTTCAAGCTCCTACAATGAGCAGTTCTTC. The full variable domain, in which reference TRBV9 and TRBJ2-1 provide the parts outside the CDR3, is DSGVTQTPKHLITATGQRVTLRCSPRSGDLSVYWYQQSLDQGLQFLIQYYNGEERAKGNILERFSAQQFPDLHSELNLSSLELGDSALYFCASSGRFVASSSYNEQFFGPGTRLTVL.

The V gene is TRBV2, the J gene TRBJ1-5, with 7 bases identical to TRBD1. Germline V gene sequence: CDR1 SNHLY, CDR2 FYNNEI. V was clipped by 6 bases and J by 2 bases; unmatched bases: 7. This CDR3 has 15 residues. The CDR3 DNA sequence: TGTGCCAGCAGACAGGGGTCGAGGGGCAATCAGCCCCAGCATTTT. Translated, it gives CASRQGSRGNQPQHF.

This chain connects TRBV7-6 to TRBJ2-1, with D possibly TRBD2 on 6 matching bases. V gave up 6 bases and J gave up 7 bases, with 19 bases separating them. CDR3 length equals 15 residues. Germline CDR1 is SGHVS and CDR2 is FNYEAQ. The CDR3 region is CASSLMGTPGNEQFF. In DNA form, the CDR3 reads TGTGCCAGCAGTCTAATGGGGACTCCGGGTAATGAGCAGTTCTTC.

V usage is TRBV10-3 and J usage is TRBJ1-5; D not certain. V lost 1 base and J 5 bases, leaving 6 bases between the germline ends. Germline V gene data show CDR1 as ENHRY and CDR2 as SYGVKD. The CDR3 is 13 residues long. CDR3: CAISEYPDQPQHF. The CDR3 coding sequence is TGTGCCATCAGTGAGTACCCGGATCAGCCCCAGCATTTT.

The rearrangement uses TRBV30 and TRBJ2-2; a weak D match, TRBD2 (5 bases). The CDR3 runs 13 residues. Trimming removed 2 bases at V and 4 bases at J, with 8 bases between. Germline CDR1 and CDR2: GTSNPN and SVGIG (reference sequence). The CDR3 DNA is TGTGCCTGGAGTTGGGCGGGCACCGGGGAGCTGTTTTTT. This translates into CAWSWAGTGELFF.

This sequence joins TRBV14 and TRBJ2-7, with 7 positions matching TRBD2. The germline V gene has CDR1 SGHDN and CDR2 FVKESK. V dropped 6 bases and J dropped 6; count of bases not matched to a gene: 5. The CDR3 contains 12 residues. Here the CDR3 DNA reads TGTGCCAGCAGGTGGGGGGGAGGCGAGCAGTACTTC. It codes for CASRWGGGEQYF.

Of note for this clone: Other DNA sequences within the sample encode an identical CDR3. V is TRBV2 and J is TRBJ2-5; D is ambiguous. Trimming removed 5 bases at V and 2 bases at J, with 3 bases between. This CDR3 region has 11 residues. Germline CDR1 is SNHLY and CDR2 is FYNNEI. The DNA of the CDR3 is TGTGCCAGCAGTTTACAAGAGACCCAGTACTTC. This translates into CASSLQETQYF.

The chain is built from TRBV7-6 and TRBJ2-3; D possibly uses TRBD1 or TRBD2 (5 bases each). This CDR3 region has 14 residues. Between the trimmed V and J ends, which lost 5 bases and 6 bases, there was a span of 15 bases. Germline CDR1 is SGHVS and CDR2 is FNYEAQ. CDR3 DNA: TGTGCCAGCAGCCCTAGGCACGGGGCGGATACGCAGTATTTT. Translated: CASSPRHGADTQYF.

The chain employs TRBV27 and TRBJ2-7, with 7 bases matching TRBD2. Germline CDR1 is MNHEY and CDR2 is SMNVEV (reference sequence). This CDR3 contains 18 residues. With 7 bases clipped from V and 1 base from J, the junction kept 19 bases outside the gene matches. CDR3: CASIIPRNREGHSYEQYF. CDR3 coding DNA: TGTGCCAGCATAATCCCCCGTAATAGGGAGGGCCATTCCTACGAGCAGTACTTC.

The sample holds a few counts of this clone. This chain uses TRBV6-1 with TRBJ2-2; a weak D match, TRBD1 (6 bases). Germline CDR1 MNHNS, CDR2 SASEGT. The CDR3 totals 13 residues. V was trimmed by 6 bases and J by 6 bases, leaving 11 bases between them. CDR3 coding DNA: TGTGCCAGCAGCGCAGGGGAATCCGGGGAGCTGTTTTTT. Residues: CASSAGESGELFF.

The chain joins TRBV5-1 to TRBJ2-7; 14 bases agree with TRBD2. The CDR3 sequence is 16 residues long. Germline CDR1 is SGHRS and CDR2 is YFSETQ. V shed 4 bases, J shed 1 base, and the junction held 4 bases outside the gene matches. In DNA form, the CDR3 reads TGCGCCAGCAGCCCCGGACTAGCGGGAGGATCCTACGAGCAGTACTTC. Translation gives CASSPGLAGGSYEQYF.

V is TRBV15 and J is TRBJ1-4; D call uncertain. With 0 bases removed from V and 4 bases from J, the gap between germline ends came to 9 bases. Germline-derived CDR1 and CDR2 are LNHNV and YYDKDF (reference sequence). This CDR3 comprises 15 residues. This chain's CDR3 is CATSRDAPVNEKLFF. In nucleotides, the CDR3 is TGTGCCACCAGCAGAGATGCCCCAGTTAATGAAAAACTGTTTTTT. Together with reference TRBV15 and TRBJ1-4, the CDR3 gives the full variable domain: DAMVIQNPRYQVTQFGKPVTLSCSQTLNHNVMYWYQQKSSQAPKLLFHYYDKDFNNEADTPDNFQSRRPNTSFCFLDIRSPGLGDTAMYLCATSRDAPVNEKLFFGSGTQLSVL.

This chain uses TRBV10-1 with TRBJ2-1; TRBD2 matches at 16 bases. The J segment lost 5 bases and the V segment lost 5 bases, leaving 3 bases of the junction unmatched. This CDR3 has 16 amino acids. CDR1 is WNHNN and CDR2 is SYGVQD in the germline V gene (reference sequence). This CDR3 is CASSPGLAGGNNEQFF. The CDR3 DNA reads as TGCGCCAGCAGTCCGGGACTAGCGGGAGGGAACAATGAGCAGTTCTTC.

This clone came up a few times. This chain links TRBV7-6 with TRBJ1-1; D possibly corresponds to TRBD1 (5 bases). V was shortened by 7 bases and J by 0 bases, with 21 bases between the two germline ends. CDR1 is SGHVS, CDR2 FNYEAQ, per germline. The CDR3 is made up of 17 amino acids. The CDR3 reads CASTRLGVGAMNTEAFF. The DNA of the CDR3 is TGTGCCAGCACAAGACTAGGGGTTGGGGCCATGAACACTGAAGCTTTCTTT.

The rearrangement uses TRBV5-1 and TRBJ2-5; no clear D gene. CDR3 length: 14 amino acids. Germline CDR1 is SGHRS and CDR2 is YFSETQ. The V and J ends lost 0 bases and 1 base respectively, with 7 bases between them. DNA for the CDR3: TGCGCCAGCAGCTTGGCCGGCAGCCAAGAGACCCAGTACTTC. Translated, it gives CASSLAGSQETQYF. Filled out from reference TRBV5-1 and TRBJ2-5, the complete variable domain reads KAGVTQTPRYLIKTRGQQVTLSCSPISGHRSVSWYQQTPGQGLQFLFEYFSETQRNKGNFPGRFSGRQFSNSRSEMNVSTLELGDSALYLCASSLAGSQETQYFGPGTRLLVL.

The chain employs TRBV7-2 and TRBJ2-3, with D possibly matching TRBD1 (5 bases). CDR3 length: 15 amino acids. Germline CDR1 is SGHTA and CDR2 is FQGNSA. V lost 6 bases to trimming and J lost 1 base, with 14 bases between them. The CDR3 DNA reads TGTGCCAGCAGTCTTACACAGGTCCGCACAGATACGCAGTATTTT. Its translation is CASSLTQVRTDTQYF.

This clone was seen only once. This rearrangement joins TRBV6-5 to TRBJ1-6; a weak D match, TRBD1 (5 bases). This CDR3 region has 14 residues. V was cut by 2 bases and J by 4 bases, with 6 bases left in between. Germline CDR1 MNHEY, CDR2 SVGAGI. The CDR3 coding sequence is TGTGCCAGCAGTTACGGGGGGTATAATTCACCCCTCCACTTT. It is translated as CASSYGGYNSPLHF.

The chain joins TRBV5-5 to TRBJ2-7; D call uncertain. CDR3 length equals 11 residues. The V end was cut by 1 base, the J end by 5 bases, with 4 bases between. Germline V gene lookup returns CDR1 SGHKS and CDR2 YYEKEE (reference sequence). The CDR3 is CASSLYHEQYF. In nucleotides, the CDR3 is TGTGCCAGCAGCTTGTACCACGAGCAGTACTTC.

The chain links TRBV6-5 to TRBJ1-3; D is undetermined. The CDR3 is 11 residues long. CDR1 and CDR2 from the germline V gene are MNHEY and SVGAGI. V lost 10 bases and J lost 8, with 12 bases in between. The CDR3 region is CATGLMDTIYF. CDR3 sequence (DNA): TGTGCCACAGGACTTATGGACACCATATATTTT.

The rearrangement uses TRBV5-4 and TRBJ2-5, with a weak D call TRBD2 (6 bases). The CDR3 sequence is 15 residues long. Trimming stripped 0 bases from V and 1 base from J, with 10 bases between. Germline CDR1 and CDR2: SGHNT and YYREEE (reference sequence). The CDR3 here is CASSLGGGTQETQYF. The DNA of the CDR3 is TGTGCCAGCAGCTTGGGTGGCGGGACCCAAGAGACCCAGTACTTC.

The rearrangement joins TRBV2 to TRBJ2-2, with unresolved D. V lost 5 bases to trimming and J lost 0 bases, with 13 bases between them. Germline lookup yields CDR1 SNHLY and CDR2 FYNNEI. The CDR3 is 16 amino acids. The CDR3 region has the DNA TGTGCCAGCAGTCCCTCGTTACGCTCGAACACCGGGGAGCTGTTTTTT. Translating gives CASSPSLRSNTGELFF.

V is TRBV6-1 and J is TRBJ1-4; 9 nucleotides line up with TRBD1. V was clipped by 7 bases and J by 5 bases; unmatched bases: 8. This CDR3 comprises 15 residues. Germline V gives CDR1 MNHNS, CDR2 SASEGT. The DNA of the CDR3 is TGTGCCAGCAATCCGACAGGGGGAAGGAATGAAAAACTGTTTTTT. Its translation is CASNPTGGRNEKLFF.

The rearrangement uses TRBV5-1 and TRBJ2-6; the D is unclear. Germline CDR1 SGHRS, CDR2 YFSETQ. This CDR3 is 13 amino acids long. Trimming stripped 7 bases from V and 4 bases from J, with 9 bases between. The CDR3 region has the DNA TGCGCCAGCGGGAAGGCCGGGGCCAACGTCCTGACTTTC. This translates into CASGKAGANVLTF.

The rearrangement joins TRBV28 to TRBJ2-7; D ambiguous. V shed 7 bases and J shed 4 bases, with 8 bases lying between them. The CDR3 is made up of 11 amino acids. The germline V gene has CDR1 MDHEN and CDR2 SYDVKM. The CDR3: CASKRFYEQYF. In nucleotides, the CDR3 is TGTGCCAGCAAACGGTTTTACGAGCAGTACTTC.

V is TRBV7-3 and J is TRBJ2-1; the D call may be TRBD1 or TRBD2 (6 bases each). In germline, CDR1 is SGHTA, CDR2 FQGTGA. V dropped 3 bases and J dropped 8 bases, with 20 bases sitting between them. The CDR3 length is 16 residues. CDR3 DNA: TGTGCCAGCAGCTTGCAAGGCGGGACAAGGAGCTATGAGCAGTTCTTC. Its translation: CASSLQGGTRSYEQFF.